This is a list of T cell receptor beta chains from one sample in a study of T cell responses to AZD1222 COVID-19 vaccine. Sequencing was performed with immunoSEQ multiplex PCR; in TCRdb, only in-frame clones are kept and a portion is missing. The table has 110,000 to 150,000 clones, 89% seen once. The starting material was peripheral blood, obtained on day 0 of AZD1222 vaccination. Receptor source: an adult in good health. Both conserved end residues are part of each CDR3. D genes are given only for firm matches. Clone sizes are given selectively: once, few, many, or a class where the clone is expanded.

V	size	J	D	DNA	CDR3
TRBV5-1	NA	TRBJ1-2	NA	TGCGCCAGCAGCAGCCAAGAGGGACAATTGGATGGCTACACCTTC	CASSSQEGQLDGYTF
TRBV29-1	NA	TRBJ1-1	NA	TGCAGCGTCGCAAAAGGGCCCACCCCGCGTAACACTGAAGCTTTCTTT	CSVAKGPTPRNTEAFF
TRBV6-4	NA	TRBJ2-3	NA	TGTGCCAGCAGTAGAAAATCCGGGACGGGACCAGATACGCAGTATTTT	CASSRKSGTGPDTQYF
TRBV5-4	NA	TRBJ1-1	TRBD1	TGTGCCAGCAGCTTGGACGGGGGCAGGGGGTCTGAAGCTTTCTTT	CASSLDGGRGSEAFF
TRBV27	NA	TRBJ2-7	NA	TGTGCCAGCAGTTTTGGGCAGTCCTACGAGCAGTACTTC	CASSFGQSYEQYF
TRBV5-1	few	TRBJ2-2	NA	TGCGCCAGCAGCGCGGCAGGGGCGGGGACCGGGGAGCTGTTTTTT	CASSAAGAGTGELFF
TRBV6-1	NA	TRBJ2-1	NA	TGTGCCAGCAGTGAAGCGCCAGGGAGATACTACAATGAGCAGTTCTTC	CASSEAPGRYYNEQFF
TRBV24-1	few	TRBJ2-3	TRBD1	TGTGCCACAAGAGGGACAGACCCCACAGATACGCAGTATTTT	CATRGTDPTDTQYF
TRBV19	NA	TRBJ1-4	NA	TGTGCCAGTAGTATAGATCGGAACAGGGCGGGGGAAAAACTGTTTTTT	CASSIDRNRAGEKLFF
TRBV27	NA	TRBJ1-5	TRBD1	TGTGCCAGCAGCTCTGGGACAGGCAGCAATCAGCCCCAGCATTTT	CASSSGTGSNQPQHF
TRBV29-1	few	TRBJ1-1	NA	TGCAGCGTTACTAGCCAAACCTACACTGAAGCTTTCTTT	CSVTSQTYTEAFF
TRBV9	few	TRBJ1-5	NA	TGTGCCAGCAGCCTCGGAGGGGGGCAGCCCCAGCATTTT	CASSLGGGQPQHF
TRBV11-2	NA	TRBJ2-7	NA	TGTGCCAGCAGCTTAGGTTTCAGCTCCTACGAGCAGTACTTC	CASSLGFSSYEQYF
TRBV6-5	once	TRBJ1-1	NA	TGTGCCAGCAGTTACTCGTCAGGGCACACTGAAGCTTTCTTT	CASSYSSGHTEAFF
TRBV11-2	NA	TRBJ1-6	NA	TGTGCCAGCAGCTTCGGCGACGGGGGGGGGAATTCACCCCTCCACTTT	CASSFGDGGGNSPLHF
TRBV5-1	NA	TRBJ1-1	TRBD1	TGCGCCAGCAGCTTGGGTACAGGGGTCCTCACTGAAGCTTTCTTT	CASSLGTGVLTEAFF